Below are 20 T cell receptor beta chains sequenced from a single sample in a study of cytomegalovirus exposure and HLA in healthy donors. PCR used 60 Vbeta primers and 13 Jbeta primers. TCRdb's table, derived via immunoSEQ multiplex PCR, lists solely in-frame clones and lacks some. The profile shows about 85,000 clones, less than 80% of them singletons. Sequenced sample: PBMCs. Receptors originate from a man aged 30-40 years in good health and CMV-seronegative.

The V and J genes are TRBV29-1 and TRBJ2-7; TRBD2 matches 9 bases. Germline CDR1 and CDR2: SQVTM and ANQGSEA. The CDR3 spans 13 residues. V trimming: 6 bases; J trimming: 2 bases; junction bases outside the gene matches: 5. CDR3 nucleotides: TGCAGCGTCCACATAGCGGGAGCCTACGAGCAGTACTTC. It is translated as CSVHIAGAYEQYF.

The rearrangement joins TRBV5-6 to TRBJ2-2, with a possible D match to TRBD1 (6 bases). This CDR3 is built from 16 residues. The germline V gene has CDR1 SGHDT and CDR2 YYEEEE. V lost 6 bases and J lost 0, with 15 bases in between. DNA of the CDR3: TGTGCCAGCATCCCCGTCAGGGGCTCGAACACCGGGGAGCTGTTTTTT. Protein product: CASIPVRGSNTGELFF.

The V gene is TRBV10-3, the J gene TRBJ2-7; 8 nucleotides match TRBD1. The CDR3 loop spans 16 amino acids. Germline V CDR1 and CDR2: ENHRY, SYGVKD. V lost 6 bases to trimming and J lost 7 bases; unmatched junction nucleotides: 17. This CDR3 reads CAISGRVGQGDMEQYF. The CDR3, as DNA: TGTGCCATCAGCGGGCGAGTAGGACAGGGCGATATGGAGCAGTACTTC.

The chain recombines TRBV29-1 with TRBJ2-7; D remains ambiguous. Between the trimmed V and J ends, which lost 6 bases and 1 base, there was a span of 10 bases. This CDR3 spans 12 amino acids. From germline, CDR1 is SQVTM and CDR2 ANQGSEA. CDR3 loop: CSVSSRSYEQYF. The CDR3 DNA follows: TGCAGCGTCTCATCCAGGTCCTACGAGCAGTACTTC.

This clone was counted only a few times. The gene calls are TRBV28 and TRBJ1-2; possibly TRBD1 for D (6 bases). Trimming cost V 4 bases and J 3 bases, with 18 bases left between them. Germline CDR1 MDHEN, CDR2 SYDVKM. This CDR3 contains 16 residues. Here the CDR3 reads CASSYPLGAAHYGYTF. In DNA form, the CDR3 reads TGTGCCAGCAGTTACCCCCTGGGGGCGGCTCACTATGGCTACACCTTC.

This clone was seen only once. The CDR3 DNA follows: TGTGCCAGCAGCGTAGGGCAGGGGGCGCGGGAGACCCAGTACTTC. This gives the protein CASSVGQGARETQYF. The gene calls are TRBV9 and TRBJ2-5, with 8 positions matching TRBD1. The V gene's germline CDR1 is SGDLS and CDR2 YYNGEE. The CDR3 is 15 amino acids. The ends lost 0 bases at V and 5 bases at J; junction bases unmatched: 6.

This sequence joins TRBV19 and TRBJ1-2; the match to TRBD1 covers 10 bases. Germline V CDR1 and CDR2: LNHDA, SQIVND (reference sequence). CDR3 length: 15 amino acids. With 4 bases clipped from V and 6 bases from J, the junction kept 8 bases outside the gene matches. CDR3 coding DNA: TGTGCCAGTAGTAGAAACGACAGGGGGCGGGATGGCTACACCTTC. This sequence encodes CASSRNDRGRDGYTF.

This clone has a single count. This chain joins TRBV30 and TRBJ1-1, with a tentative D call TRBD1 (6 bases). The V and J ends lost 1 base and 0 bases respectively, with 15 bases between them. From germline, CDR1 is GTSNPN and CDR2 SVGIG (reference sequence). The CDR3 sequence is 16 residues long. The CDR3 reads CAWSEMGGGLNTEAFF. The CDR3 DNA is TGTGCCTGGAGTGAAATGGGTGGGGGCCTGAACACTGAAGCTTTCTTT.

The rearrangement links TRBV9 to TRBJ2-5; 7 nucleotides align to TRBD2. The CDR3 runs 15 residues. Trimming cost V 3 bases and J 4 bases; bases outside gene matches: 9. Per the germline V gene, CDR1 is SGDLS and CDR2 is YYNGEE. CDR3 bases: TGTGCCAGCAGCGCTAGCGGTGGGAGGGGAGAGACCCAGTACTTC. Translation gives CASSASGGRGETQYF.

J is TRBJ2-2 and V is TRBV2; tentative D call: TRBD2 (5 bases). Germline-derived CDR1 and CDR2 are SNHLY and FYNNEI. The CDR3 is made up of 15 amino acids. V was trimmed by 4 bases and J by 2 bases, leaving 11 bases between them. DNA of the CDR3: TGTGCCAGCAGTGTTAGAGGGATTAACACCGGGGAGCTGTTTTTT. Translation gives CASSVRGINTGELFF.

This chain links TRBV27 with TRBJ2-7, with D possibly being TRBD2 (5 bases). Germline CDR1 is MNHEY and CDR2 is SMNVEV (reference sequence). Deletions cut 6 bases from V and 3 bases from J, with 18 bases between. This CDR3 is built from 15 residues. This CDR3 reads CASSLTLAPYYEQYF. The CDR3 DNA sequence: TGTGCCAGCAGCCTCACGCTAGCCCCTTACTACGAGCAGTACTTC.

The chain uses TRBV7-2 and TRBJ1-2; 8 bases match TRBD1. The CDR3 runs 18 residues. Trimming removed 5 bases from V and 4 bases from J; junction bases left unmatched: 18. Germline CDR1 reads SGHTA; CDR2 reads FQGNSA. The CDR3 here is CASSRILISGQGGYGYTF. The CDR3 DNA reads TGTGCCAGCAGCCGGATACTAATATCAGGACAGGGCGGCTATGGCTACACCTTC. Drawing the rest from reference TRBV7-2 and TRBJ1-2, the complete variable domain is GAGVSQSPSNKVTEKGKDVELRCDPISGHTALYWYRQSLGQGLEFLIYFQGNSAPDKSGLPSDRFSAERTGGSVSTLTIQRTQQEDSAVYLCASSRILISGQGGYGYTFGSGTRLTVV.

The chain couples TRBV4-3 to TRBJ1-6; 7 positions match TRBD1. CDR3 length equals 16 residues. Trimming at V came to 3 bases and at J to 9 bases, leaving 11 bases not matched to a gene. Looked up from germline, CDR1 is LGHNA and CDR2 is YSLEER. The CDR3 DNA reads TGCGCCAGCAGCCATTCCCGACAGGGTTTGAGTTCACCCCTCCACTTT. This sequence encodes CASSHSRQGLSSPLHF.

The chain employs TRBV7-3 and TRBJ1-6; 11 bases are shared with TRBD1. V lost 4 bases, J lost 9 bases, and 2 bases stayed unmatched. Germline V gene sequence: CDR1 SGHTA, CDR2 FQGTGA. The CDR3 contains 14 residues. CDR3 coding DNA: TGTGCCAGCAGCTCGGGACAGGGGGTTTCACCCCTCCACTTT. Translated, it gives CASSSGQGVSPLHF. Variable domain in full (rest from reference TRBV7-3 and TRBJ1-6): GAGVSQTPSNKVTEKGKYVELRCDPISGHTALYWYRQSLGQGPEFLIYFQGTGAADDSGLPNDRFFAVRPEGSVSTLKIQRTERGDSAVYLCASSSGQGVSPLHFGNGTRLTVT.

V usage is TRBV9 and J usage is TRBJ2-5; D is possibly TRBD1 (6 bases). Trimming removed 3 bases from V and 5 bases from J, with 14 bases in between. CDR3 length equals 14 residues. The germline gives CDR1 SGDLS, CDR2 YYNGEE. Here the CDR3 reads CASSGVGADETQYF. DNA for the CDR3: TGTGCCAGCAGCGGAGTGGGGGCGGATGAGACCCAGTACTTC. Looking up the rest from reference TRBV9 and TRBJ2-5 gives the full variable domain: DSGVTQTPKHLITATGQRVTLRCSPRSGDLSVYWYQQSLDQGLQFLIQYYNGEERAKGNILERFSAQQFPDLHSELNLSSLELGDSALYFCASSGVGADETQYFGPGTRLLVL.

The V call is TRBV6-5, the J call TRBJ2-3; possibly TRBD1 for D (5 bases). The CDR3 is 15 residues long. Trimming cost V 5 bases and J 1 base, with 13 bases left between them. Germline CDR1 reads MNHEY; CDR2 reads SVGAGI. As DNA, the CDR3 is TGTGCCAGCAGTCGCGCTCAGACAGGCACAGATACGCAGTATTTT. This gives the protein CASSRAQTGTDTQYF.

This clone was counted once. This chain uses TRBV19 with TRBJ2-4; 11 bases agree with TRBD2. Germline CDR1 reads LNHDA; CDR2 reads SQIVND (reference sequence). V was pared by 6 bases and J by 4 bases, with 5 bases of the junction left unmatched. This CDR3 contains 15 residues. CDR3 in DNA: TGTGCCAGTAGAACACTAGCGGGAGAGAAAAACATTCAGTACTTC. This encodes CASRTLAGEKNIQYF. The variable domain in full, completed from reference TRBV19 and TRBJ2-4, reads DGGITQSPKYLFRKEGQNVTLSCEQNLNHDAMYWYRQDPGQGLRLIYYSQIVNDFQKGDIAEGYSVSREKKESFPLTVTSAQKNPTAFYLCASRTLAGEKNIQYFGAGTRLSVL.

V gene TRBV4-1 combines with J gene TRBJ1-5; tentatively, D is TRBD1 (5 bases). Germline V gene sequence: CDR1 MGHRA, CDR2 YSYEKL. Trimming removed 3 bases at V and 4 bases at J, with 10 bases between. This CDR3 comprises 14 residues. The CDR3 DNA is TGCGCCAGCAGCCAGGGACTGCCGAATCAGCCCCAGCATTTT. This sequence encodes CASSQGLPNQPQHF.

This clone turned up a few times. The chain recombines TRBV18 with TRBJ2-7; no clear D gene. Trimming left V 3 bases short and J 2 bases short, with 11 bases between. The germline CDR1 and CDR2 sequences are KGHSH and LQKENI. The CDR3 consists of 14 residues. The CDR3 DNA is TGTGCCAGCTCACCCACATCTGTTACCTACGAGCAGTACTTC. Protein sequence: CASSPTSVTYEQYF.

J is TRBJ2-7 and V is TRBV6-5; the match to TRBD1 covers 7 bases. The V gene's germline CDR1 is MNHEY and CDR2 SVGAGI. This CDR3 is built from 15 residues. V was pared by 6 bases and J by 0 bases, with 8 bases of the junction left unmatched. The chain's CDR3 is CASSRQGASSYEQYF. CDR3 nucleotide sequence: TGTGCCAGCAGCCGACAGGGTGCAAGCTCCTACGAGCAGTACTTC.